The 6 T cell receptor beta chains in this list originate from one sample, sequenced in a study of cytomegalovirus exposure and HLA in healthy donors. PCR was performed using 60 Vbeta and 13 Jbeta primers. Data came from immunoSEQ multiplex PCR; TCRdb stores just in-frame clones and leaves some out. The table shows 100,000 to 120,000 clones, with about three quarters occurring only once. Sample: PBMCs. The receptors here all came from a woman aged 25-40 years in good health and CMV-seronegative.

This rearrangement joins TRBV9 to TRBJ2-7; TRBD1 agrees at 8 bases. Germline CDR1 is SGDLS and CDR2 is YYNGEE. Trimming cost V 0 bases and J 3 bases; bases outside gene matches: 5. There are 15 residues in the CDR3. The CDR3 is CASSVAGDRRYEQYF. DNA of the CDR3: TGTGCCAGCAGCGTAGCCGGGGACAGGCGCTACGAGCAGTACTTC.

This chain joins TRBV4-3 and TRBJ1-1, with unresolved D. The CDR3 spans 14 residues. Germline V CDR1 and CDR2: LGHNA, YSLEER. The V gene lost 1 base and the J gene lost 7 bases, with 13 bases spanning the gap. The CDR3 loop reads CASSQVGRHFEAFF. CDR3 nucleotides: TGCGCCAGCAGCCAAGTCGGCAGGCATTTTGAAGCTTTCTTT.

The CDR3 bases are TGTGCCAGCAGCCGTACAGATGAAGCTTTCTTT. The encoded protein is CASSRTDEAFF. The chain links TRBV7-9 to TRBJ1-1; no firm D call. CDR3 size: 11 residues. The V end lost 5 bases, the J end lost 7 bases, and 8 bases lay between the germline ends. Germline values: CDR1 SEHNR, CDR2 FQNEAQ (reference sequence).

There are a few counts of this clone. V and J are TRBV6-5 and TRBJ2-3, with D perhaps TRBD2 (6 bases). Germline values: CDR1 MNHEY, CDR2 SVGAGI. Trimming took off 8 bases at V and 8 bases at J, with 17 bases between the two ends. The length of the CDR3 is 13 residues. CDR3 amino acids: CASRLGVGGTQYF. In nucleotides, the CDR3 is TGTGCCAGCCGACTAGGAGTGGGGGGTACGCAGTATTTT.

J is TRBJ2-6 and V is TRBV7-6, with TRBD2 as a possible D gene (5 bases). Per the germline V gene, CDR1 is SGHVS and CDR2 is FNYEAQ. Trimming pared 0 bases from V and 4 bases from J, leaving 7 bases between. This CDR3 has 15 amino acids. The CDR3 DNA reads TGTGCCAGCAGCTTAGCCGGGGTCGGGGCCAACGTCCTGACTTTC. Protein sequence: CASSLAGVGANVLTF.

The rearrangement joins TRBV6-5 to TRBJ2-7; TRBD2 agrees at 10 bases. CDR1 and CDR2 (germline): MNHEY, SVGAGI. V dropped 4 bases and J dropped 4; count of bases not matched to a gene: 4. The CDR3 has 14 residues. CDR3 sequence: CASSSGTSAYEQYF. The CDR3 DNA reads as TGTGCCAGCAGTTCCGGGACTAGCGCTTACGAGCAGTACTTC.